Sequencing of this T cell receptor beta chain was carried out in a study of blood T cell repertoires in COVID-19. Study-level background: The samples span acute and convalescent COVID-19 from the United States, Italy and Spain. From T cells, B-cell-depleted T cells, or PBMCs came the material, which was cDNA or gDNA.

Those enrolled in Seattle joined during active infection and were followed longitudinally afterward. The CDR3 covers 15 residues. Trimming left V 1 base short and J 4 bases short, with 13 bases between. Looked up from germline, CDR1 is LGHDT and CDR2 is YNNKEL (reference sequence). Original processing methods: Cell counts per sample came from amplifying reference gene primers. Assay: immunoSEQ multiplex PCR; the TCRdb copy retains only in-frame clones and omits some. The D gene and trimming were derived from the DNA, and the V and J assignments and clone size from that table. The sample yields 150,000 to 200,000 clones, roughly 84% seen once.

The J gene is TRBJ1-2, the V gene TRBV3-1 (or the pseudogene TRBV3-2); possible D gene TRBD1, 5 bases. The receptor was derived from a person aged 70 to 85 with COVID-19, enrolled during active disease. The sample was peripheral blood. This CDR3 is CASSQVFQGGYGYTF. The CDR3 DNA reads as TGTGCCAGCAGCCAAGTATTTCAGGGAGGCTATGGCTACACCTTC.